The clone carrying this T cell receptor beta chain was observed a few times. Its antigen is undetermined. The data stem from a study of radiotherapy plus CTLA-4 blockade in lung cancer. At the level of the study: Disease control reached about 28%, with objective responses in around 20%.

Patients with chemo-refractory metastatic non-small-cell lung cancer received focal radiation plus CTLA-4 blockade with ipilimumab. The CDR3 spans 16 residues. CDR1 is SEHNR, CDR2 FQNEAQ, per germline (reference sequence). V trimming: 2 bases; J trimming: 4 bases; junction bases outside the gene matches: 11. TCRdb's copy holds only in-frame clones and misses some; the assay was immunoSEQ multiplex PCR. The top ten hold less than 2.5% of the sample, which has some 110,000 clones, more than 75% seen once. General study points: Expansion in blood of tumor-derived TCR clones was seen after radiotherapy plus ipilimumab. Together with interferon-beta, which increased in serum after radiation, early dynamic changes in blood T cell clones were reportedly the best predictors of response.

The sequenced sample was peripheral blood, obtained from a patient treated with radiotherapy plus ipilimumab. This TCR was sampled from a human donor with non-small cell lung cancer that progressed on radiotherapy plus ipilimumab. Some clones in this sample may be carry-over from other donors' samples. This rearrangement joins TRBV7-9 to TRBJ2-7; 7 nucleotides agree with TRBD1. CDR3 amino acids: CASSLKAGTATYEQYF. CDR3 coding DNA: TGTGCCAGCAGCTTAAAAGCCGGGACAGCTACATACGAGCAGTACTTC.